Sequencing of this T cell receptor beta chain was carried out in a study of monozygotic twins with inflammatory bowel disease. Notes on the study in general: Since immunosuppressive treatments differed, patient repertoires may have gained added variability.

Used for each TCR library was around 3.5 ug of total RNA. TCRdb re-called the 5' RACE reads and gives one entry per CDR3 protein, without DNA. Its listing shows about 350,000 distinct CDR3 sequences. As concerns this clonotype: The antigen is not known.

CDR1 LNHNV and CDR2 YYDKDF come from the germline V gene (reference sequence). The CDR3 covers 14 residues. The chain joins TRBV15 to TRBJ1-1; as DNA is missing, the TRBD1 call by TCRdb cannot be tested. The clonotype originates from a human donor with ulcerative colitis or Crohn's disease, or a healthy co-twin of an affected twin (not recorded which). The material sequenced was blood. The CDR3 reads CATSRAGGAVEAFF.